This TCR beta chain emerged from a study of technical replicates of blood from a handful of donors. Profiled with immunoSEQ multiplex PCR; TCRdb holds only in-frame clones, not every one. The sample lists tens of thousands of clones, over 80% seen once, with 0.42% in the top ten. This CDR3 region has 16 residues. Trimming removed 0 bases at V and 4 bases at J, with 13 bases between. Germline V CDR1 and CDR2: LGHNA, YSLEER. The sequence came from a human donor in good health. This chain connects TRBV4-3 to TRBJ1-3; D remains ambiguous. Sequencing was carried out using T cells isolated from PBMCs. CDR3 DNA sequence: TGCGCCAGCAGCCAAGATTTGACCTGGGCGGGAAACACCATATATTTT. Residues: CASSQDLTWAGNTIYF.